These 27 T cell receptor beta chains originate from one sample sequenced in a study of OX40 agonist ivuxolimab in advanced cancers. Some clones are missing from TCRdb's copy, which holds only in-frame ones; the method was immunoSEQ multiplex PCR. The sample holds tens of thousands of clones, about 85% seen once. Sequencing used CD4+ or CD8+ T cells sorted from blood, obtained in a trial of the OX40 agonist ivuxolimab. Receptors originate from an adult with an advanced solid tumor such as melanoma, head and neck, liver or kidney cancer.

The chain has TRBV18 and TRBJ1-6; 7 nucleotides agree with TRBD1. In germline, CDR1 is KGHSH, CDR2 LQKENI. This CDR3 comprises 14 residues. J was trimmed by 9 bases and V by 3 bases; bases with no gene match: 5. In DNA, the CDR3 is TGTGCCAGCTCACCCGACAGGGATGGTTCACCCCTCCACTTT. It codes for CASSPDRDGSPLHF.

The chain recombines TRBV25-1 with TRBJ1-2, with D uncertain. V lost 7 bases, J lost 8 bases, and 14 bases lay in between. Germline values: CDR1 MGHDK, CDR2 SYGVNS. This CDR3 has 12 residues. CDR3 amino acids: CASTENTVGYTF. CDR3 sequence (DNA): TGTGCCAGCACCGAAAATACCGTAGGCTACACCTTC.

The J gene is TRBJ2-2, the V gene TRBV2; D is perhaps TRBD1 or TRBD2 (5 bases each). This CDR3 contains 15 residues. The germline V gene encodes CDR1 SNHLY and CDR2 FYNNEI. Between the trimmed V and J ends, which lost 6 bases and 1 base, there was a span of 12 bases. In nucleotides, the CDR3 is TGTGCCAGCAGAACCGGGACGGTGAACACCGGGGAGCTGTTTTTT. Translating it yields CASRTGTVNTGELFF.

This chain connects TRBV7-6 to TRBJ2-1, with 8 bases fitting TRBD1. With V trimmed by 1 base and J by 8 bases, 4 bases remained unmatched. The germline V gene has CDR1 SGHVS and CDR2 FNYEAQ. This CDR3 spans 14 amino acids. CDR3 sequence reads: CASSLEDRAHEQFF. The CDR3 nucleotides are TGTGCCAGCAGCTTAGAGGACAGGGCCCATGAGCAGTTCTTC.

This sequence joins TRBV2 and TRBJ1-2; a possible D gene is TRBD1 (6 bases). Trimming took off 4 bases at V and 5 bases at J, with 11 bases between the two ends. The CDR3 sequence is 13 residues long. The V gene's germline CDR1 is SNHLY and CDR2 FYNNEI. The CDR3 sequence is CASSGTANYGYTF. CDR3 in DNA: TGTGCCAGCAGTGGGACAGCCAATTATGGCTACACCTTC.

V gene TRBV11-2 combines with J gene TRBJ1-6, with 8 nucleotides matching TRBD1. The CDR3 runs to 15 residues. Germline CDR1 reads SGHAT; CDR2 reads FQNNGV. V trimming: 4 bases; J trimming: 9 bases; junction bases outside the gene matches: 8. The CDR3 nucleotides read TGTGCCAGCAGCTCATCTACAGGGGGGGGTTCACCCCTCCACTTT. Its protein product is CASSSSTGGGSPLHF.

This sequence joins TRBV29-1 and TRBJ1-2, with a weak D call TRBD1 (6 bases). Trimming removed 6 bases from V and 2 bases from J, with 16 bases in between. This CDR3 is built from 14 residues. Per the germline V gene, CDR1 is SQVTM and CDR2 is ANQGSEA. CDR3 DNA: TGCAGCGTGGGCCCGGGACACCTAAACTATGGCTACACCTTC. As protein: CSVGPGHLNYGYTF.

The V gene is TRBV27, the J gene TRBJ2-4; D may be TRBD2 (7 bases). Trimming shortened V by 2 bases and J by 9 bases, and 14 bases separated the two germline ends. Germline V CDR1 and CDR2: MNHEY, SMNVEV (reference sequence). This CDR3 has 14 residues. CDR3 coding DNA: TGTGCCAGCAGTTTAGTCGGGGGGCTCTCCATTCAGTACTTC. It is translated as CASSLVGGLSIQYF.

The V call is TRBV28, the J call TRBJ2-1; the match to TRBD1 covers 8 bases. The CDR3 extends over 16 amino acids. The V and J ends lost 7 bases and 1 base, in that order; junction bases with no gene match: 9. Germline values: CDR1 MDHEN, CDR2 SYDVKM. The DNA for the CDR3 is TGTGCCAGCACCTCTGGGGGACAGGAGTCCTACAATGAGCAGTTCTTC. Amino acids: CASTSGGQESYNEQFF.

The V gene is TRBV7-8, the J gene TRBJ2-7, with D possibly matching TRBD2 (5 bases). Germline V gene lookup returns CDR1 SGHVS and CDR2 FQNEAQ. CDR3 length: 14 residues. V dropped 1 base and J dropped 2 bases, with 9 bases sitting between them. In DNA form, the CDR3 reads TGTGCCAGCAGCTTAGATAGCGTCACCTACGAGCAGTACTTC. Its translation: CASSLDSVTYEQYF.

The rearrangement uses TRBV7-3 and TRBJ2-3, with 7 bases matching TRBD2. The V gene end was trimmed by 2 bases and the J gene end by 0 bases; junction bases not matched to a gene: 2. Germline V gives CDR1 SGHTA, CDR2 FQGTGA. The CDR3 is 15 residues long. The CDR3 nucleotides read TGTGCCAGCAGCTTAGGGGGGGTTAGCACAGATACGCAGTATTTT. Translation gives CASSLGGVSTDTQYF.

The chain couples TRBV9 to TRBJ2-7, with TRBD1 matching over 9 bases. Trimming took 3 bases from V and 4 from J; bases not matched to a gene: 14. The germline V gene has CDR1 SGDLS and CDR2 YYNGEE. The CDR3 runs to 17 residues. The CDR3 sequence: CASSARLPGQGNYEQYF. CDR3 in DNA: TGTGCCAGCAGCGCACGGCTTCCGGGACAGGGAAATTACGAGCAGTACTTC.

The chain has TRBV5-4 and TRBJ2-7, with 7 bases that match TRBD1. CDR3 length equals 13 residues. V was clipped by 5 bases and J by 4 bases; unmatched bases: 6. CDR1 is SGHNT, CDR2 YYREEE, per germline (reference sequence). The CDR3 protein is CASRSGTAYEQYF. The CDR3 nucleotides are TGTGCCAGCAGGTCCGGGACAGCTTACGAGCAGTACTTC.

The genes are TRBV2 and TRBJ2-7; TRBD2 might be the D (5 bases). Trimming took 6 bases from V and 2 from J, leaving 11 bases between them. Germline V gene data show CDR1 as SNHLY and CDR2 as FYNNEI. This CDR3 is built from 13 residues. The CDR3 protein is CASRPGLTYEQYF. The CDR3 bases are TGTGCCAGCAGGCCGGGGTTAACCTACGAGCAGTACTTC. Supplemented by reference TRBV2 and TRBJ2-7, the full variable domain reads EPEVTQTPSHQVTQMGQEVILRCVPISNHLYFYWYRQILGQKVEFLVSFYNNEISEKSEIFDDQFSVERPDGSNFTLKIRSTKLEDSAMYFCASRPGLTYEQYFGPGTRLTVT.

The chain has TRBV6-6 and TRBJ2-5, with D possibly TRBD1 on 6 matching bases. The germline V gene has CDR1 MNHNY and CDR2 SVGAGI (reference sequence). V was clipped by 5 bases and J by 2 bases, with 18 bases between them. CDR3 length: 16 residues. The CDR3 is CASSRAQGQPQETQYF. CDR3 DNA sequence: TGTGCCAGCAGTCGGGCGCAAGGACAGCCTCAAGAGACCCAGTACTTC.

This chain links TRBV6-6 with TRBJ2-1; 8 nucleotides match TRBD2. The CDR3 sequence is 16 residues long. The trim removed 2 bases at V and 6 bases at J, leaving 9 bases unmatched. Germline V lookup: CDR1 MNHNY, CDR2 SVGAGI (reference sequence). Written as DNA, the CDR3 is TGTGCCAGCAGTTACGCAGCATTAGCGGGACTCAATGAGCAGTTCTTC. Its translation: CASSYAALAGLNEQFF.

The chain carries TRBV11-2 and TRBJ1-3; D ambiguous. Germline values: CDR1 SGHAT, CDR2 FQNNGV. The CDR3 length is 14 residues. V was trimmed by 5 bases and J by 0 bases, leaving 8 bases between them. CDR3: CASSVESSGNTIYF. As DNA, the CDR3 is TGTGCCAGCAGCGTCGAGAGCTCTGGAAACACCATATATTTT.

The chain combines TRBV19 with TRBJ1-2, with D maybe TRBD1 (5 bases). Trimming shortened V by 7 bases and J by 1 base, and 13 bases separated the two germline ends. From germline, CDR1 is LNHDA and CDR2 SQIVND (reference sequence). This CDR3 comprises 14 residues. The CDR3 DNA reads TGTGCCAGTACTGAAAGTAGGGGTAACTATGGCTACACCTTC. Its protein product is CASTESRGNYGYTF.

V gene TRBV7-3 combines with J gene TRBJ2-3; D ambiguous. CDR1 SGHTA and CDR2 FQGTGA come from the germline V gene. V lost 1 base and J 5 bases, leaving 13 bases between the germline ends. There are 15 residues in the CDR3. The CDR3 DNA sequence: TGTGCCAGCAGCTTAAACGCAGGCACGGGAGATACGCAGTATTTT. Amino acid sequence: CASSLNAGTGDTQYF.

The chain carries TRBV19 and TRBJ2-3, with D perhaps TRBD2 (6 bases). The germline V and J ends were trimmed by 6 bases and 4 bases, with 20 bases remaining between them. The germline gives CDR1 LNHDA, CDR2 SQIVND (reference sequence). This CDR3 is built from 16 residues. CDR3 sequence (DNA): TGTGCCAGTAGCGCTAATTCCGGGACTGGGGCAGATACGCAGTATTTT. Protein: CASSANSGTGADTQYF.

The chain links TRBV29-1 to TRBJ1-2; D perhaps matches TRBD1 (5 bases). In germline, CDR1 is SQVTM, CDR2 ANQGSEA. This CDR3 comprises 12 residues. V shed 6 bases and J shed 6 bases, with 14 bases lying between them. CDR3 amino acids: CSVHGAYNGYTF. In DNA form, the CDR3 reads TGCAGCGTCCACGGGGCGTATAATGGCTACACCTTC.

The J gene is TRBJ2-6, the V gene TRBV19; D is undetermined. With 3 bases removed from V and 0 bases from J, the gap between germline ends came to 9 bases. The germline CDR1 and CDR2 sequences are LNHDA and SQIVND (reference sequence). The CDR3 has 16 residues. Here the CDR3 reads CASSIWSDSGANVLTF. The CDR3 coding sequence is TGTGCCAGTAGTATTTGGTCAGACTCTGGGGCCAACGTCCTGACTTTC.

This clone was seen only a few times. The chain's CDR3 is CASSLTSGGPTDTQYF. The CDR3 nucleotides read TGTGCCAGCAGCTTAACTAGCGGGGGGCCCACAGATACGCAGTATTTT. The genes are TRBV13 and TRBJ2-3; TRBD2 aligns across 12 bases. Germline values: CDR1 PRHDT, CDR2 FYEKMQ (reference sequence). This CDR3 spans 16 amino acids. The V and J ends lost 2 bases and 2 bases, in that order; junction bases with no gene match: 2.

V gene TRBV6-1 combines with J gene TRBJ2-7; TRBD2 is a possible D gene (6 bases). This CDR3 is 12 amino acids long. Deletions cut 4 bases from V and 3 bases from J, with 7 bases between. Looked up from germline, CDR1 is MNHNS and CDR2 is SASEGT. CDR3 sequence reads: CASSGGIYEQYF. The CDR3 nucleotides read TGTGCCAGCAGTGGCGGGATCTACGAGCAGTACTTC.

This clone was detected once. V is TRBV7-2 and J is TRBJ2-3; D unclear. The germline gives CDR1 SGHTA, CDR2 FQGNSA. V was shortened by 5 bases and J by 2 bases, with 5 bases between the two germline ends. The CDR3 is 12 residues long. DNA for the CDR3: TGTGCCAGCAGCCCTTTCACAGATACGCAGTATTTT. Translated, it gives CASSPFTDTQYF.

Here the CDR3 reads CASSLAGKYEAFF. The CDR3 DNA sequence: TGCGCCAGCAGCTTGGCCGGAAAATATGAAGCTTTCTTT. J is TRBJ1-1 and V is TRBV5-1; D is unclear. The CDR3 has 13 amino acids. Trimming took 0 bases from V and 7 from J, leaving 10 bases between them. From germline, CDR1 is SGHRS and CDR2 YFSETQ.

The chain is built from TRBV6-5 and TRBJ1-5; 9 nucleotides line up with TRBD1. CDR1 and CDR2 from the germline V gene are MNHEY and SVGAGI. This CDR3 comprises 15 residues. Trimming at V came to 5 bases and at J to 6 bases, leaving 8 bases not matched to a gene. CDR3 in DNA: TGTGCCAGCAGTATACAGGGGGCGGCTCGTCAGCCCCAGCATTTT. Translating it yields CASSIQGAARQPQHF.